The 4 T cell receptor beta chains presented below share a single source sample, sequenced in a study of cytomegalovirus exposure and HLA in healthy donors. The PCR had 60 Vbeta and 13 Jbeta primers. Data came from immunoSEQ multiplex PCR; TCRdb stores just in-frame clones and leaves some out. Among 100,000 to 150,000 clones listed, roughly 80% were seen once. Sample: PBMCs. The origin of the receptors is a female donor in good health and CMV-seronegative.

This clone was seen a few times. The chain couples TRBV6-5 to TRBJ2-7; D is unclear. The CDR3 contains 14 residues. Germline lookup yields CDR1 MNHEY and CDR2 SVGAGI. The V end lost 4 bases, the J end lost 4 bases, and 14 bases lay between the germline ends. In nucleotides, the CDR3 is TGTGCCAGCAGTTCCCCGCGGAAGAGTTACGAGCAGTACTTC. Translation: CASSSPRKSYEQYF.

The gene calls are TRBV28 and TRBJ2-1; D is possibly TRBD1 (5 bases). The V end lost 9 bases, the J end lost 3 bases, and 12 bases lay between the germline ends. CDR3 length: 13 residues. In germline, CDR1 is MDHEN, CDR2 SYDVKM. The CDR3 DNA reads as TGTGCCAGTTCCGGACAACTCTACAATGAGCAGTTCTTC. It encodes CASSGQLYNEQFF. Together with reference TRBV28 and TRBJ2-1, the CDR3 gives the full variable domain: DVKVTQSSRYLVKRTGEKVFLECVQDMDHENMFWYRQDPGLGLRLIYFSYDVKMKEKGDIPEGYSVSREKKERFSLILESASTNQTSMYLCASSGQLYNEQFFGPGTRLTVL.

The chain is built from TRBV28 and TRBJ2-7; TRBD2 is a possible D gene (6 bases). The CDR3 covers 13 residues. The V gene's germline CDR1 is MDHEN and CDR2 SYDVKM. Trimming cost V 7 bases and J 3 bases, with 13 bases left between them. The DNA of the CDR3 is TGTGCCAGCAAGGCGGGACTCAACTACGAGCAGTACTTC. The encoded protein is CASKAGLNYEQYF. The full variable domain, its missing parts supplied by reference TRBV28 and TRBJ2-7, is DVKVTQSSRYLVKRTGEKVFLECVQDMDHENMFWYRQDPGLGLRLIYFSYDVKMKEKGDIPEGYSVSREKKERFSLILESASTNQTSMYLCASKAGLNYEQYFGPGTRLTVT.

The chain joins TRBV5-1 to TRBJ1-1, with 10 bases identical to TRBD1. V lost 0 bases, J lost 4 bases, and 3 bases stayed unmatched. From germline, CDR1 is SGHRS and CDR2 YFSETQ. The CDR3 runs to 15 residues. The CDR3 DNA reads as TGCGCCAGCAGCTTGGAAGGGACAGGGGTCACTGAAGCTTTCTTT. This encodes CASSLEGTGVTEAFF.